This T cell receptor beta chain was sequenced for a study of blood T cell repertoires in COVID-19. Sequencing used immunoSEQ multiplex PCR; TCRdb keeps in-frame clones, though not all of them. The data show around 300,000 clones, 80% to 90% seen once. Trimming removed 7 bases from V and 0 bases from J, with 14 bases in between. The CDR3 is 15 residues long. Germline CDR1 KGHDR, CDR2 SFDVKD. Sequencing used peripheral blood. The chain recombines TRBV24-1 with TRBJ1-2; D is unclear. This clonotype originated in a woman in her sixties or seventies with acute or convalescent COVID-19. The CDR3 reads CATSSSQRANYGYTF. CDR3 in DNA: TGTGCCACCAGCTCCTCCCAGCGAGCTAACTATGGCTACACCTTC.